This entry concerns a single T cell receptor beta chain. Its antigen is not known. Isolation of CD4+ naive, central memory, regulatory and stem cell-like memory cells was achieved by sorting via CD45RO/CCR7/CD25/CD127/CD95/CD27. This entry comes from a study of beta chain features in type 1 diabetes. Notes on the study in general: For type 1 diabetes patients, VDJ junctions showed fewer insertions and more deletions.

Every isolated RNA sample was fully reverse transcribed, so sequencing captured expressed TCRB transcripts. Repertoires were generated with immunoSEQ multiplex PCR, while TCRdb's copy carries only in-frame clones and drops some. The sample holds almost 350,000 clones; around 8% are singletons and the top ten take approximately 0.47%. Germline CDR1 reads MDHEN; CDR2 reads SYDVKM. Trimming cost V 3 bases and J 2 bases; bases outside gene matches: 10. The CDR3 spans 18 residues. This chain connects TRBV28 to TRBJ2-5, with TRBD2 matching over 12 bases. The sequence was collected from a woman aged 18-29 years in good health. Sequencing was performed on central memory CD4+ T cells from blood. CDR3 DNA sequence: TGTGCCAGCAGTTTCCGGGCTAGCGGGAGGGCCGGGCAAGAGACCCAGTACTTC. Its translation is CASSFRASGRAGQETQYF.